The clone carrying this TCR beta chain was detected only a few times. What it binds is unknown. The sample comes from a study of T cell repertoires in cytomegalovirus infection. Broader study findings: Cumulative frequency (of public TCR beta family members) identified carriers of CMV plus the relevant HLA.

Via MiXCR, TCRdb re-called the reads, giving one row per CDR3 protein. Of approximately 400,000 distinct CDR3 sequences in the sample, roughly a third were seen once. V lost 4 bases and J lost 3, with 9 bases in between. The germline V gene encodes CDR1 SQVTM and CDR2 ANQGSEA. This CDR3 has 12 amino acids. The sequencing sample was made of PBMCs. The source is a human donor in good health (CMV status not recorded). Some clones in this sample may be carry-over from other donors' samples. The genes are TRBV29-1 and TRBJ2-5; the D gene is possibly TRBD2 (5 bases). The CDR3 DNA sequence: TGCAGCGTTGTTTCCGGGAAAGAGACCCAGTACTTC. This encodes CSVVSGKETQYF. Filled out from reference TRBV29-1 and TRBJ2-5, the complete variable domain reads SAVISQKPSRDICQRGTSLTIQCQVDSQVTMMFWYRQQPGQSLTLIATANQGSEATYESGFVIDKFPISRPNLTFSTLTVSNMSPEDSSIYLCSVVSGKETQYFGPGTRLLVL.